This T cell receptor beta chain is from a study of T cells after posttransplantation cyclophosphamide. Study findings and constraints: Blood and skin or GI T cell repertoires showed limited TRB overlap. Later blood repertoires were often dominated by clones from the donor CD8+ memory compartment.

This clone was counted at least ten times. What it binds is not known. Busulfan-fludarabine conditioning, marrow transplant, and cyclophosphamide on days +3 and +4 were administered. Germline lookup yields CDR1 SEHNR and CDR2 FQNEAQ (reference sequence). The CDR3 contains 16 residues. Losses at the gene ends were 5 bases for V and 8 bases for J; bases not matched to a gene: 9. Measured with immunoSEQ multiplex PCR; TCRdb has only the in-frame clones, and not every one. This sample includes approximately 5,400 clones with no singletons; its ten biggest clones take up around 16%. The material was PBMCs, obtained after allogeneic stem cell transplant with posttransplant cyclophosphamide. The TCR was taken from a female patient between 25 and 45 years old who received an allogeneic stem cell transplant from an unrelated donor, was CMV-positive, and had acute and chronic GVHD. Some T cells may be provided by the graft donor. The chain links TRBV7-9 to TRBJ2-1; 13 nucleotides match TRBD2. The CDR3 loop reads CASSPWTSGSGDEQFF. The DNA of the CDR3 is TGTGCCAGCAGCCCCTGGACTAGCGGGAGCGGCGATGAGCAGTTCTTC.